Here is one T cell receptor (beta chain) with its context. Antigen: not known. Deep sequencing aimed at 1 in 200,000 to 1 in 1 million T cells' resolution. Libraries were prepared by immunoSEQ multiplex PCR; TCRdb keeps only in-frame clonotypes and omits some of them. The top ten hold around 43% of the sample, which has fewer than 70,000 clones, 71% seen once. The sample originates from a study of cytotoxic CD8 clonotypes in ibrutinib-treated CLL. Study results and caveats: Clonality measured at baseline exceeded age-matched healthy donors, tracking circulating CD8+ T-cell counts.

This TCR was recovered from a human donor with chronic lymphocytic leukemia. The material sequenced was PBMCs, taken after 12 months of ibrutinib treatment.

CDR3 protein: CASSTPGPYNEQFF. DNA for the CDR3: TGTGCCAGCAGCACCCCAGGGCCTTACAATGAGCAGTTCTTC. The chain joins TRBV4-2 to TRBJ2-1; TRBD1 is a possible D gene (5 bases). From germline, CDR1 is LGHNA and CDR2 YNFKEQ. The CDR3 is 14 residues long. V lost 5 bases and J lost 4, with 12 bases in between.